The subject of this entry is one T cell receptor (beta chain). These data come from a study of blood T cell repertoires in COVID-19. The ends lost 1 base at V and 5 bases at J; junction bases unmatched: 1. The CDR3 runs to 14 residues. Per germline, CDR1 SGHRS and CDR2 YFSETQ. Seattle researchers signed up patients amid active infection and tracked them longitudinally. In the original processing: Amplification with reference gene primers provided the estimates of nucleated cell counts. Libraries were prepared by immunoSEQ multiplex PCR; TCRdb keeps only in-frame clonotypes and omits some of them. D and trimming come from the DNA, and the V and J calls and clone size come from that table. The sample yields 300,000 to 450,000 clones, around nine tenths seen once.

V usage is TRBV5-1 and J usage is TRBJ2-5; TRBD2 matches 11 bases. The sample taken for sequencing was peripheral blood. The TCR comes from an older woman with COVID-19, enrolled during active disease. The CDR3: CASSLTSGGETQYF. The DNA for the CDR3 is TGCGCCAGCAGCTTGACTAGCGGGGGCGAGACCCAGTACTTC.